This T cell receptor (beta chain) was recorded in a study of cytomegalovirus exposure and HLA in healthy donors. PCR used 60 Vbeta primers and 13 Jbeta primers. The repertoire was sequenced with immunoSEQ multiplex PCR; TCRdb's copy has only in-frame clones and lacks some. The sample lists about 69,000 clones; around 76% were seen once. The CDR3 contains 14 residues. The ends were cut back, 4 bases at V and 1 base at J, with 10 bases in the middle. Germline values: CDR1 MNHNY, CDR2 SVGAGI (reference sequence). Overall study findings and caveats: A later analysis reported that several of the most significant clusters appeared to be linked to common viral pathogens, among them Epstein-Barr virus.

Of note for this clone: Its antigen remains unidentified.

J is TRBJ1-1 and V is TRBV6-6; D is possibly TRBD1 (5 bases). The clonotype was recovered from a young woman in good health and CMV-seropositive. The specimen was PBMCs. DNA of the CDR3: TGTGCCAGCAGTTCCGTCCAGGGGAACACTGAAGCTTTCTTT. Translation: CASSSVQGNTEAFF.